Listed below are T cell receptor beta chains from one sample, sequenced in a study of breast tumors, draining lymph nodes, adjacent tissues. TCRdb processed the multiplex PCR reads anew with MiXCR; each CDR3 protein has one entry. The profile shows some 65,000 distinct CDR3 sequences, roughly 40% of them singletons. Sequencing input: breast tumor tissue. The receptor source for this set is a female donor with breast cancer. Some clones in this sample may be carry-over from other donors' samples. Both conserved end residues are part of each CDR3. Each record gives: clone size, V gene, J gene, CDR3 protein. The size entry is marked missing in some rows and otherwise reads once, few, many or a size class.

NA	TRBV7-8	TRBJ1-1	CASTPTGPLTEAFF
NA	TRBV5-6	TRBJ2-7	CTSSLAGGQGAGEQYF
NA	TRBV9	TRBJ2-5	CASSVGQGAETQSF
NA	TRBV9	TRBJ1-2	CASSVADRAYGYTF
many	TRBV12-5	TRBJ2-2	CASGLVPRPGLAGGHTGELFF
many	TRBV12-5	TRBJ2-5	CASGLDLGETQYF
many	TRBV5-6	TRBJ2-7	CASSFLLTHSYEQYF
many	TRBV20-1	TRBJ1-2	CSGAGIQGGGYGYTF
NA	TRBV12-3/TRBV12-4	TRBJ2-1	CASSPDGRGTSGGAYNEQFF
NA	TRBV6-5	TRBJ1-2	CASSYSGRIYGYTF
many	TRBV4-2	TRBJ2-3	CASSQDGSGRTDTQYF
NA	TRBV14	TRBJ2-7	CASSRRTSGGPYEQYF
NA	TRBV7-7	TRBJ1-2	CASSQGQGVYTF
few	TRBV19	TRBJ1-2	CASSIRAGTEAFFGYTF
many	TRBV20-1	TRBJ1-2	CSASQGPNYGYTF
NA	TRBV5-1	TRBJ1-4	CASSLTGGGEKLFF
many	TRBV7-6	TRBJ2-1	CASSFSRGYEQFF
many	TRBV13	TRBJ1-4	CASSLGGRGRNEKLFF
NA	TRBV6-1	TRBJ1-2	CASSHREPRVAIFLCANYGYTF
NA	TRBV7-8	TRBJ1-4	CASSPLSTDEKLFF
medium-sized	TRBV7-9	TRBJ1-6	CASSLRGSSYNSPLHF
NA	TRBV15	TRBJ2-5	CATSRDQSGLGGETQYF
many	TRBV27	TRBJ2-5	CASSSKGGETQYF